The 14 T cell receptor beta chains reported below all come from one sample, sequenced in a study of blood T cell repertoires in COVID-19. Measured with immunoSEQ multiplex PCR; TCRdb has only the in-frame clones, and not every one. The data contain around 52,000 clones, approximately 89% of them singletons. Sequencing input: peripheral blood. Receptors were obtained from a woman older than 75 with acute or convalescent COVID-19.

The chain couples TRBV3-1 (or the pseudogene TRBV3-2) to TRBJ2-3, with 10 bases that match TRBD2. The V gene end was trimmed by 2 bases and the J gene end by 6 bases; junction bases not matched to a gene: 5. Germline V CDR1 and CDR2: LGHDT, YNNKEL (reference sequence). The CDR3 sequence is 15 residues long. As DNA, the CDR3 is TGTGCCAGCAGCCAAACTAGCGGGGTCGGCGATACGCAGTATTTT. Translation: CASSQTSGVGDTQYF.

J is TRBJ1-5 and V is TRBV27, with 8 bases lining up with TRBD1. This CDR3 is 15 amino acids long. Germline loops: CDR1 MNHEY, CDR2 SMNVEV (reference sequence). V was pared by 5 bases and J by 5 bases, with 8 bases of the junction left unmatched. CDR3 loop: CASSPLGQGDQPQHF. Written as DNA, the CDR3 is TGTGCCAGCAGTCCCCTCGGACAGGGTGATCAGCCCCAGCATTTT.

The chain employs TRBV5-1 and TRBJ2-3; 7 nucleotides agree with TRBD2. The V segment lost 4 bases and the J segment 5 bases; nucleotides outside the gene matches: 10. Germline CDR1 is SGHRS and CDR2 is YFSETQ. This CDR3 is built from 15 residues. This CDR3 reads CASSSMGLIGDTQYF. The CDR3 nucleotides read TGCGCCAGCAGCAGCATGGGACTAATCGGAGATACGCAGTATTTT.

CDR3 coding DNA: TGTGCCAGCAGTGAAGGACATAGAAACACCATATATTTT. Protein: CASSEGHRNTIYF. The genes are TRBV2 and TRBJ1-3; the D is unclear. Per germline, CDR1 SNHLY and CDR2 FYNNEI. There are 13 residues in the CDR3. V was clipped by 1 base and J by 5 bases, with 6 bases between them. The full variable domain, with the rest looked up from reference TRBV2 and TRBJ1-3, is EPEVTQTPSHQVTQMGQEVILRCVPISNHLYFYWYRQILGQKVEFLVSFYNNEISEKSEIFDDQFSVERPDGSNFTLKIRSTKLEDSAMYFCASSEGHRNTIYFGEGSWLTVV.

The chain carries TRBV19 and TRBJ2-3; D unresolved. This CDR3 contains 16 residues. The V gene lost 1 base and the J gene lost 2 bases, with 13 bases spanning the gap. CDR1 is LNHDA, CDR2 SQIVND, per germline (reference sequence). Here the CDR3 reads CASSIVAAPHTDTQYF. Here the CDR3 DNA reads TGTGCCAGTAGTATAGTTGCGGCTCCCCACACAGATACGCAGTATTTT. Filled out from reference TRBV19 and TRBJ2-3, the complete variable domain reads DGGITQSPKYLFRKEGQNVTLSCEQNLNHDAMYWYRQDPGQGLRLIYYSQIVNDFQKGDIAEGYSVSREKKESFPLTVTSAQKNPTAFYLCASSIVAAPHTDTQYFGPGTRLTVL.

The chain joins TRBV5-1 to TRBJ1-1; TRBD1 might be the D (5 bases). Germline loops: CDR1 SGHRS, CDR2 YFSETQ. Trimming shortened V by 4 bases and J by 6 bases, and 16 bases separated the two germline ends. The CDR3 runs 14 residues. This chain's CDR3 is CASSPTGTVPEAFF. Here the CDR3 DNA reads TGCGCCAGCAGCCCCACCGGGACTGTTCCTGAAGCTTTCTTT.

The chain is built from TRBV10-3 and TRBJ2-2, with TRBD1 as a possible D gene (6 bases). Trimming shortened V by 6 bases and J by 3 bases, and 11 bases separated the two germline ends. Looked up from germline, CDR1 is ENHRY and CDR2 is SYGVKD. The CDR3 is 14 residues long. DNA of the CDR3: TGTGCCATCAGGGGACACAAAGACACCGGGGAGCTGTTTTTT. Translating gives CAIRGHKDTGELFF.

The chain joins TRBV19 to TRBJ1-1; D may be TRBD1 (6 bases). Germline CDR1 LNHDA, CDR2 SQIVND (reference sequence). CDR3 length equals 13 residues. Trimming shortened V by 4 bases and J by 3 bases, and 9 bases separated the two germline ends. CDR3 coding DNA: TGTGCCAGTAGTAAACAGGGCTACACTGAAGCTTTCTTT. Protein: CASSKQGYTEAFF.

This clone was recorded once. The chain has TRBV5-6 and TRBJ1-6, with a possible D match to TRBD1 (6 bases). This CDR3 has 14 residues. Trimming shortened V by 4 bases and J by 6 bases, and 11 bases separated the two germline ends. Germline CDR1 is SGHDT and CDR2 is YYEEEE. In DNA form, the CDR3 reads TGTGCCAGCAGCCTGGACAGCTTTAATTCACCCCTCCACTTT. Its translation is CASSLDSFNSPLHF.

The genes are TRBV19 and TRBJ1-1; TRBD1 aligns across 7 bases. J lost 5 bases, V lost 3 bases, and 6 bases had no gene match. This CDR3 spans 14 amino acids. Germline V CDR1 and CDR2: LNHDA, SQIVND (reference sequence). The CDR3 spells CASSIGAGGTEAFF. DNA for the CDR3: TGTGCCAGTAGTATCGGGGCAGGGGGGACTGAAGCTTTCTTT.

The rearrangement joins TRBV6-5 to TRBJ1-2; D is unclear. V lost 7 bases to trimming and J lost 0 bases, with 9 bases between them. The CDR3 spans 13 residues. Germline V gene sequence: CDR1 MNHEY, CDR2 SVGAGI. CDR3 amino acids: CASTPSPNYGYTF. CDR3 nucleotide sequence: TGTGCCAGCACCCCTAGTCCTAACTATGGCTACACCTTC.

V usage is TRBV3-1 (or the pseudogene TRBV3-2) and J usage is TRBJ2-5, with TRBD2 matching 8 bases. The J segment lost 5 bases and the V segment lost 1 base, leaving 6 bases of the junction unmatched. There are 15 residues in the CDR3. Germline CDR1 and CDR2: LGHDT and YNNKEL (reference sequence). The CDR3 coding sequence is TGTGCCAGCAGCCAAGTCGGGGGGGCGGAGGAGACCCAGTACTTC. Translation gives CASSQVGGAEETQYF.

This sequence joins TRBV5-1 and TRBJ1-2; TRBD1 agrees at 9 bases. From germline, CDR1 is SGHRS and CDR2 YFSETQ. V shed 4 bases and J 7 bases; nucleotides not matched to a gene: 8. This CDR3 has 14 residues. The CDR3 protein is CASSVDRGGGGYTF. The CDR3 nucleotides read TGCGCCAGCAGCGTGGACAGGGGAGGTGGTGGCTACACCTTC.

This rearrangement joins TRBV2 to TRBJ2-7, with D possibly TRBD2 on 5 matching bases. CDR1 and CDR2 (germline): SNHLY, FYNNEI. This CDR3 spans 14 amino acids. V was shortened by 7 bases and J by 7 bases, with 20 bases between the two germline ends. The CDR3 region has the DNA TGTGCCAGCAACGGACTCACCCAAGTAGGGGAGCAGTACTTC. Its translation is CASNGLTQVGEQYF.